These 25 T cell receptor beta chains came from one sample sequenced in a study of tumor-infiltrating lymphocytes in primary liver carcinoma (TCRdb year 2017). These reads were obtained on an Illumina HiSeq 2500. Starting from roughly 540 ng total RNA, TCRbeta-specific cDNA was produced by reverse transcription with a constant-region primer and ProtoScript II reverse transcriptase. Construction of the TCRbeta libraries relied on three nested rounds of multiplex PCR, following a slightly modified ARM-PCR procedure. Each of the first two PCR rounds ran for about 11 cycles using multiplex TRBV1-TRBV30 forward primers together with a Cbeta reverse primer. TCRdb applied fastp at Q25 and MiXCR to the public reads, then kept only in-frame beta chains. Each CDR3 protein gets just one entry, which takes the most common genes and DNA from the rows behind it. The sample includes about 20,000 distinct CDR3 sequences, with 79% observed a single time. Of the sample, 30% to 45% is held by the ten largest clones.

Total RNA and DNA were co-extracted from roughly 20-30 mg of bulk tissue with the AllPrep DNA/RNA mini kit, without cell sorting. Sequencing input: liver tumor tissue from sampling region 4. Taken with the paper, the label for cell subset or site translates to: tumor region T4, right-lateral pole. These receptors were obtained from a woman aged 25 to 39 with primary liver carcinoma and hepatitis B virus infection.

Worth noting for this clonotype: Germline and junction disagree at one end, which may indicate a read error. The rearrangement uses TRBV11-2 and TRBJ1-1; 7 bases match TRBD1. The V gene's germline CDR1 is SGHAT and CDR2 FQNNGV. The CDR3 length is 20 residues. Here the CDR3 DNA reads TGTGCCAGCAGCGCTCGGGACAGAGGGCGCAAGATGTGGAGTATCACTGAAGTTTTCTTT. Amino acids: CASSARDRGRKMWSITEVFF.

About this clonotype: This likely comes from a read error, as the CDR3 has no conserved phenylalanine or tryptophan at its end. CDR3 residues: CASSQESSTGYNEQFI. DNA for the CDR3: TGCGCCAGCAGCCAAGAGTCATCGACAGGTTACAATGAGCAGTTCATA. V usage is TRBV4-1 and J usage is TRBJ2-1; D perhaps matches TRBD1 (6 bases). This CDR3 comprises 16 residues. The V gene's germline CDR1 is MGHRA and CDR2 YSYEKL. Trimming stripped 0 bases from V and 4 bases from J, with 13 bases between.

As for this clonotype: The junction departs from the called germline gene at one end, perhaps through a read error. V and J are TRBV4-2 and TRBJ1-2, with 10 bases aligning to TRBD1. Germline CDR1 LGHNA, CDR2 YNFKEQ. The CDR3 loop spans 16 amino acids. The CDR3 DNA reads TGTGCCAGCAGCCAAGATCGACAGGGGGCCGGTTATGACTACAGCTTC. Protein: CASSQDRQGAGYDYSF.

Of note for this clonotype: No conserved phenylalanine or tryptophan is present at the end of the CDR3, so a read error is the likely explanation. The chain couples TRBV4-3 to TRBJ2-7, with TRBD1 identical over 8 bases. The CDR3 totals 15 residues. The germline V gene encodes CDR1 LGHNA and CDR2 YSLEER. The CDR3 here is CDSSQDRWTGREQYY. DNA for the CDR3: TGTGACAGCAGCCAAGATCGATGGACAGGGCGGGAGCAGTACTAC.

Comments on this clonotype: The CDR3 does not close with the conserved phenylalanine or tryptophan, likely indicating a read error. It is unclear where the CDR3 begins or ends on the DNA, so no DNA is shown, and the CDR3 is as TCRdb lists it. The chain employs TRBV11-2 and TRBJ2-3. CDR1 and CDR2 from the germline V gene are SGHAT and FQNNGV. The CDR3 spans 13 amino acids, including both terminal residues. The CDR3: CASSLRWGDTKYL.

In regard to this clonotype: A junction boundary mismatches the germline segment, possibly from a read error. The V gene is TRBV11-2, the J gene TRBJ2-2; the D is unclear. From germline, CDR1 is SGHAT and CDR2 FQNNGV. The CDR3 spans 14 residues. The CDR3 is CASSIYFLTGELFF. The CDR3 region has the DNA TGCGCCAGCAGCATATATTTCCTCACCGGGGAGCTGTTTTTT.

Points on this clonotype: No conserved phenylalanine or tryptophan ends this CDR3, so it is likely a read error. This chain links TRBV4-2 with TRBJ2-7, with 10 bases lining up with TRBD1. This CDR3 is built from 18 residues. Germline values: CDR1 LGHNA, CDR2 YNFKEQ. CDR3 DNA: TGTGCCACCAGCCAGGAACACCTAGGACAGGGGGAACCGCGCGAGCAGTACTCC. It is translated as CATSQEHLGQGEPREQYS.

This clonotype was picked up a small number of times. This rearrangement joins TRBV12-3 or TRBV12-4 to TRBJ1-3, with D uncertain. The CDR3 spans 12 residues. V lost 8 bases and J 0 bases, leaving 5 bases between the germline ends. This CDR3 reads CASGRSGNTIYF. CDR3 DNA sequence: TGTGCCAGCGGGCGCTCTGGAAACACCATATATTTT.

The rearrangement uses TRBV6-5 and TRBJ2-5; D may be TRBD1 or TRBD2 (5 bases each). The V gene's germline CDR1 is MNHEY and CDR2 SVGAGI. The CDR3 is made up of 13 amino acids. V was clipped by 5 bases and J by 11 bases, with 18 bases between them. This chain's CDR3 is CASSTSRELTQYF. DNA for the CDR3: TGTGCCAGCAGTACCAGCAGGGAGTTGACACAGTACTTC.

Comments on this clonotype: An end of the junction does not agree with germline; a read error may underlie this. The rearrangement uses TRBV7-8 and TRBJ2-1; the match to TRBD1 covers 10 bases. The length of the CDR3 is 16 residues. Per germline, CDR1 SGHVS and CDR2 FQNEAQ. The CDR3, as DNA: TGTACCAGCAGCCCCTTCGGGACAGGGGCTTACAATGAGCAGTTCTTC. As protein: CTSSPFGTGAYNEQFF.

About this clonotype itself: The CDR3 carries no conserved terminal phenylalanine or tryptophan, so it likely arises from a read error. The limits of the CDR3 on the DNA are not certain, so only TCRdb's listed CDR3 is given. This rearrangement joins TRBV28 to TRBJ2-2; the table gives TRBD2 as D, unverified against the DNA. The length of the CDR3 is 13 amino acids, counting both ends. Germline V gene lookup returns CDR1 MDHEN and CDR2 SYDVKM. The CDR3 loop reads CASSLNGSGEPFL.

The chain joins TRBV29-1 to TRBJ2-5; weak D call: TRBD1 (5 bases). Germline lookup yields CDR1 SQVTM and CDR2 ANQGSEA. This CDR3 comprises 13 residues. The CDR3, as DNA: TGCGGCATCGTCAGTTGGGCAGGGGAGACCCAGTACTTC. Translated, it gives CGIVSWAGETQYF.

As for this clonotype: One end of the junction varies from germline; a read error may be responsible. The rearrangement uses TRBV11-3 and TRBJ1-1, with D hard to call. The germline CDR1 and CDR2 sequences are SGHNT and YENEEA. This CDR3 has 13 residues. The CDR3 nucleotides are TGTGCCGTCAGCTCCCGGCTGAAGACTGAAGCTTTCTTT. It codes for CAVSSRLKTEAFF.

Details on this clonotype: Because it lacks the conserved phenylalanine or tryptophan at the end, this CDR3 is likely a read error. It is unclear where the CDR3 begins or ends on the DNA, so no DNA is shown, and the CDR3 is as TCRdb lists it. The rearrangement uses TRBV6-5 and TRBJ2-2; the table names TRBD1, a call not compared with the DNA. Germline V lookup: CDR1 MNHEY, CDR2 SVGAGI. Including both end residues, the CDR3 is 15 amino acids long. The CDR3 spells CASSLRTGFTGEPFY.

This clonotype was counted once. This could be a read error, since a much larger clone is one nucleotide away. Here the CDR3 DNA reads TGTGCCAGCAGTCCCCGGACAGGCGATGAAAAACTGTTTTTT. Protein product: CASSPRTGDEKLFF. The chain employs TRBV6-1 and TRBJ1-4; TRBD1 agrees at 7 bases. The CDR3 is made up of 14 amino acids. In germline, CDR1 is MNHNS, CDR2 SASEGT. J gave up 6 bases and V 5 bases, and 6 bases lay outside the gene matches.

About this clonotype: Its ends do not fully match the called genes, so a read error is possible. This sequence joins TRBV29-1 and TRBJ2-1; TRBD2 is a possible D gene (6 bases). This CDR3 has 13 residues. Germline CDR1 and CDR2: SQVTM and ANQGSEA. The DNA for the CDR3 is TGCGGCGTTGAAACTAGCAACCACAAAGAGCAGCTCTTC. Protein product: CGVETSNHKEQLF.

Regarding this clonotype: This may arise from a read error, as a much more abundant clone is one base away. The rearrangement uses TRBV7-2 and TRBJ2-2; weak D call: TRBD2 (5 bases). The CDR3 has 14 amino acids. Germline V gene data show CDR1 as SGHTA and CDR2 as FQGNSA. Trimming took off 5 bases at V and 7 bases at J, with 14 bases between the two ends. Here the CDR3 reads CASSQHTSYGELFF. CDR3 nucleotide sequence: TGTGCCAGCAGCCAACACACTAGTTACGGGGAGCTGTTTTTT.

CDR3 DNA: TGTCCCGGCAGTGAAGCCGCCAGAAACTATGGCTACACCTTC. This translates into CPGSEAARNYGYTF. The chain employs TRBV25-1 and TRBJ1-2; D call uncertain. CDR1 and CDR2 from the germline V gene are MGHDK and SYGVNS. This CDR3 region has 14 residues.

The table lists this clonotype with a few counts. Compared with germline, one end of the junction differs, possibly owing to a read error. V and J are TRBV11-2 and TRBJ1-4; possibly TRBD1 for D (5 bases). CDR1 SGHAT and CDR2 FQNNGV come from the germline V gene. The CDR3 has 14 amino acids. CDR3 region: CASSLEAGDEKLFF. The CDR3 region has the DNA TGTGCCAGCAGCTTAGAGGCTGGGGACGAAAAACTGTTTTTC.

The gene calls are TRBV11-1 and TRBJ2-2; 8 bases align to TRBD2. Unmatched junction bases numbered 19, after V lost 9 bases and J lost 10 bases. Germline V lookup: CDR1 SGHAT, CDR2 FQDESV (reference sequence). The CDR3 covers 16 residues. The CDR3 nucleotides read TGTGCCAGTAGCGGGGTTATGACGGGAGTGTCCGAGGAGCTGTTTTTT. Translation: CASSGVMTGVSEELFF.

The chain uses TRBV6-5 and TRBJ2-2; tentatively, D is TRBD1 (6 bases). The length of the CDR3 is 14 residues. Germline loops: CDR1 MNHEY, CDR2 SVGAGI. Trimming shortened V by 5 bases and J by 9 bases, and 16 bases separated the two germline ends. The CDR3: CASSPHRVHRELFF. DNA of the CDR3: TGTGCCAGCAGTCCGCACAGGGTTCACCGGGAGCTGTTTTTT.

This clonotype was detected many times. J is TRBJ1-1 and V is TRBV15; no reliable D call. CDR3 length: 15 residues. V lost 0 bases and J lost 5, with 13 bases in between. The germline CDR1 and CDR2 sequences are LNHNV and YYDKDF (reference sequence). The CDR3 DNA is TGTGCCACCAGCAGAGATTTGGGGTTTGGGACTGAAGCTTTCTTT. Translated: CATSRDLGFGTEAFF.

As regards this clonotype: The CDR3 does not close with the conserved phenylalanine or tryptophan, likely indicating a read error. V is TRBV9 and J is TRBJ1-1; D unresolved. The CDR3 runs 13 residues. Germline V gene sequence: CDR1 SGDLS, CDR2 YYNGEE. V lost 6 bases to trimming and J lost 6 bases, with 15 bases between them. The chain's CDR3 is CASIVGVGAEAFY. The CDR3 nucleotides read TGTGCCAGCATCGTGGGAGTGGGCGCTGAAGCTTTCTAT.

The table lists this clonotype with a count of one. One base away lies a much larger clone, so this may be a sequencing read error. This chain uses TRBV4-1 with TRBJ1-2, with D hard to call. Trimming stripped 7 bases from V and 8 bases from J, with 5 bases between. The germline V gene has CDR1 MGHRA and CDR2 YSYEKL. CDR3 size: 9 residues. The CDR3, as DNA: TGCGCCAGCAAACAGGGCTACACCTTC. Its protein is CASKQGYTF.

This clonotype appeared once. The chain joins TRBV27 to TRBJ2-6; 8 bases fit TRBD2. The junction had 12 bases not matched to a gene; V was cut back by 5 bases and J by 3 bases. The CDR3 loop spans 18 amino acids. Germline CDR1 and CDR2: MNHEY and SMNVEV (reference sequence). The CDR3 region has the DNA TGTGCCAGCAGTCCGGAGGGGACTAGAGCTCTTGGGGCCAACGTCCTGACTTTC. Translated: CASSPEGTRALGANVLTF.